A single sample is the source of the 9 T cell receptor beta chains below, sequenced in a study of cytomegalovirus exposure and HLA in healthy donors. The study ran its PCR with 60 Vbeta and 13 Jbeta primers. Produced via immunoSEQ multiplex PCR; TCRdb's table is partial and in-frame only. The sample lists around 100,000 clones; roughly 8.2% were seen once. Source material: PBMCs. The receptor set was obtained from a man between 45 and 60 years old in good health and CMV-seronegative.

This clone was found a few times. The V and J genes are TRBV5-1 and TRBJ1-1; tentatively, D is TRBD1 (5 bases). Germline CDR1 SGHRS, CDR2 YFSETQ. This CDR3 spans 16 amino acids. The germline V and J ends were trimmed by 5 bases and 0 bases, with 17 bases remaining between them. The CDR3 DNA is TGCGCCAGCAGTAACGTTTTGGGGGGAATGAACACTGAAGCTTTCTTT. It translates to CASSNVLGGMNTEAFF.

This clone was picked up many times. The chain links TRBV29-1 to TRBJ1-3; D not resolved. Trimming left V 2 bases short and J 7 bases short, with 15 bases between. This CDR3 contains 14 residues. From germline, CDR1 is SQVTM and CDR2 ANQGSEA. Here the CDR3 DNA reads TGCAGCGTTGAACCTGGCACGGGGAGCAACACCATATATTTT. The encoded protein is CSVEPGTGSNTIYF.

This clone was counted only a few times. The chain's CDR3 is CASSLIRTEAFF. The CDR3 coding sequence is TGTGCCAGCAGTTTAATCAGGACTGAAGCTTTCTTT. V and J are TRBV28 and TRBJ1-1; no clear D gene. CDR1 is MDHEN and CDR2 is SYDVKM in the germline V gene. The length of the CDR3 is 12 residues. Between the trimmed V and J ends, which lost 2 bases and 5 bases, there was a span of 6 bases.

About this clone itself: Different DNA sequences within this sample yield the same CDR3. This chain links TRBV15 with TRBJ2-5, with D tentatively TRBD2 (7 bases). Per the germline V gene, CDR1 is LNHNV and CDR2 is YYDKDF (reference sequence). Trimming pared 7 bases from V and 1 base from J, leaving 19 bases between. This CDR3 has 16 amino acids. For the CDR3, the DNA is TGTGCCACCAAAATGTCAAGGGGGGGCGCCCAAGAGACCCAGTACTTC. Protein product: CATKMSRGGAQETQYF. The variable domain in full, with the rest retrieved from reference TRBV15 and TRBJ2-5, is DAMVIQNPRYQVTQFGKPVTLSCSQTLNHNVMYWYQQKSSQAPKLLFHYYDKDFNNEADTPDNFQSRRPNTSFCFLDIRSPGLGDTAMYLCATKMSRGGAQETQYFGPGTRLLVL.

This chain joins TRBV30 and TRBJ2-3; TRBD1 aligns across 7 bases. The CDR3 runs 13 residues. Germline V gives CDR1 GTSNPN, CDR2 SVGIG (reference sequence). Germline trimming cut 1 base from V and 7 bases from J; bases unmatched to any gene: 5. CDR3: CAWSAGTAYTQYF. The CDR3 nucleotides read TGTGCCTGGAGTGCCGGGACAGCCTATACGCAGTATTTT.

This chain joins TRBV19 and TRBJ2-7; D perhaps matches TRBD2 (5 bases). The CDR3 runs to 17 residues. The germline V gene encodes CDR1 LNHDA and CDR2 SQIVND (reference sequence). Trimming left V 6 bases short and J 5 bases short, with 26 bases between. DNA for the CDR3: TGTGCCAGTAGGGTGAGCTTCGTCGGTGTCGATAGCGACGAGCAGTACTTC. This gives the protein CASRVSFVGVDSDEQYF. Looking up the rest from reference TRBV19 and TRBJ2-7 gives the full variable domain: DGGITQSPKYLFRKEGQNVTLSCEQNLNHDAMYWYRQDPGQGLRLIYYSQIVNDFQKGDIAEGYSVSREKKESFPLTVTSAQKNPTAFYLCASRVSFVGVDSDEQYFGPGTRLTVT.

This chain connects TRBV5-1 to TRBJ2-5; D is unclear. TRBJ2-7 matches the DNA end more closely, so the J call is doubtful. The V gene's germline CDR1 is SGHRS and CDR2 YFSETQ. This CDR3 region has 13 residues. The CDR3 is CASSLSPEYEQYF. The CDR3 nucleotides read TGCGCCAGCAGCTTGAGCCCCGAATACGAGCAGTACTTC.

The chain links TRBV5-6 to TRBJ2-7, with TRBD2 matching 10 bases. Germline-derived CDR1 and CDR2 are SGHDT and YYEEEE. Trimming cost V 2 bases and J 4 bases; bases outside gene matches: 6. The CDR3 contains 15 residues. The CDR3 nucleotides read TGTGCCAGCAGCTTTGGGCTAGCGGGAGTTTACGAGCAGTACTTC. It is translated as CASSFGLAGVYEQYF.

This clone came up a few times. The V and J genes are TRBV28 and TRBJ1-1; no reliable D call. CDR3 length: 14 amino acids. Germline V gives CDR1 MDHEN, CDR2 SYDVKM. Trimming stripped 2 bases from V and 3 bases from J, with 10 bases between. CDR3 sequence reads: CASSLAGMDTEAFF. As DNA, the CDR3 is TGTGCCAGCAGTTTAGCCGGGATGGACACTGAAGCTTTCTTT.